This T cell receptor (beta chain) was captured in a study of T cell responses to AZD1222 COVID-19 vaccine. Sequencing was performed with immunoSEQ multiplex PCR; in TCRdb, only in-frame clones are kept and a portion is missing. The sample includes 100,000 to 120,000 clones, 70% to 90% of them seen just once. About this clone: Its antigen is not identified.

Findings of the study overall: Researchers report vaccine-associated CD4 TCRs spanning spike, with dominance at 160-218 and 743-854.

Sequences were derived from peripheral blood, sampled 28 days after the second AZD1222 dose. This clonotype originated in an adult who received the AZD1222 COVID-19 vaccine.

The CDR3 nucleotides are TGTGCCAGCAGCGGGGGGGGAGCAGTCTCTAACTATGGCTACACCTTC. This sequence encodes CASSGGGAVSNYGYTF. This chain links TRBV5-4 with TRBJ1-2; perhaps TRBD1 as D (5 bases). Germline V gene sequence: CDR1 SGHNT, CDR2 YYREEE (reference sequence). With 4 bases removed from V and 0 bases from J, the gap between germline ends came to 16 bases. CDR3 size: 16 residues.